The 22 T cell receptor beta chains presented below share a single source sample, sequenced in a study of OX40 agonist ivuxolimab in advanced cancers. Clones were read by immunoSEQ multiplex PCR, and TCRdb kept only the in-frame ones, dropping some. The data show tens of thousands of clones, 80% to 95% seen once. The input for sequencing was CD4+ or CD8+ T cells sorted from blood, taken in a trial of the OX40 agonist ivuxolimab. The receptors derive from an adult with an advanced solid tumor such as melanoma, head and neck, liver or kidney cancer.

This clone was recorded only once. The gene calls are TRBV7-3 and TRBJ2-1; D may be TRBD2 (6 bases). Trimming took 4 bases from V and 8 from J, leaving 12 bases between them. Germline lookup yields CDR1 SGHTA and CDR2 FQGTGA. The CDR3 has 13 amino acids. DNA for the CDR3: TGTGCCAGCAGCTCTGGAGGGGTCGATGAGCAGTTCTTC. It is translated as CASSSGGVDEQFF.

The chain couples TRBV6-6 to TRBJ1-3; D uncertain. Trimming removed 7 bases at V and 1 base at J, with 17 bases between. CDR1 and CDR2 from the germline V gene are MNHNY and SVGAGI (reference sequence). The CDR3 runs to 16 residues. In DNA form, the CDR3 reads TGTGCCAGCACGATAGACTGGCGCCCTTCTGGAAACACCATATATTTT. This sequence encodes CASTIDWRPSGNTIYF.

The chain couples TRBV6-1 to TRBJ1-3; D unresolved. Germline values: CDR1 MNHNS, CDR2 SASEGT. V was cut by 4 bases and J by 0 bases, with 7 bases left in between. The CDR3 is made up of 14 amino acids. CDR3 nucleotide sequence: TGTGCCAGCAGTGTCTGGGGCTCTGGAAACACCATATATTTT. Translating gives CASSVWGSGNTIYF.

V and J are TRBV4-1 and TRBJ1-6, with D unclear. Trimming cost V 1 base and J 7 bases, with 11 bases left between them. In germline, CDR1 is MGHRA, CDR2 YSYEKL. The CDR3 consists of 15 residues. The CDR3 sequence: CASSQGGLYNSPLHF. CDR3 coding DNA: TGCGCCAGCAGCCAAGGAGGGTTGTACAATTCACCCCTCCACTTT.

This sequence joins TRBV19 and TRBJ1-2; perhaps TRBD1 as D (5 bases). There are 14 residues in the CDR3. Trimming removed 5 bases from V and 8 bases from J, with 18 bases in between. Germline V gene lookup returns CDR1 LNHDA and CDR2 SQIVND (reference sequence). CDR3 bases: TGTGCCAGTAGTTATCAAGGGGCCAGACACGGCTACACCTTC. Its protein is CASSYQGARHGYTF. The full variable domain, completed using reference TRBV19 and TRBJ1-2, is DGGITQSPKYLFRKEGQNVTLSCEQNLNHDAMYWYRQDPGQGLRLIYYSQIVNDFQKGDIAEGYSVSREKKESFPLTVTSAQKNPTAFYLCASSYQGARHGYTFGSGTRLTVV.

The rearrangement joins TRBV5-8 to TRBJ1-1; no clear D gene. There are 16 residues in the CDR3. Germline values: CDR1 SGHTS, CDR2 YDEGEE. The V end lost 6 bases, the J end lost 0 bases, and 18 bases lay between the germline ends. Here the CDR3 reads CASTLLVQVLNTEAFF. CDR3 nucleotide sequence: TGTGCCAGCACCCTGCTTGTTCAGGTCCTGAACACTGAAGCTTTCTTT.

The DNA of the CDR3 is TGTGCCAGCAGCTTAGTACTAGCCAACGCAGATACGCAGTATTTT. It yields the protein CASSLVLANADTQYF. The chain uses TRBV7-9 and TRBJ2-3, with D maybe TRBD2 (6 bases). CDR3 length equals 15 residues. CDR1 SEHNR and CDR2 FQNEAQ come from the germline V gene (reference sequence). V was cut by 1 base and J by 4 bases, with 12 bases left in between.

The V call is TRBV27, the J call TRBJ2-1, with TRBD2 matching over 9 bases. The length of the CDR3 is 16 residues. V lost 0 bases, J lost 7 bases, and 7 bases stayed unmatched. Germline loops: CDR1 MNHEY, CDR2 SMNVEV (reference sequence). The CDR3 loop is CASSLSIAGVLNEQFF. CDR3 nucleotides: TGTGCCAGCAGTTTATCTATAGCGGGAGTATTAAATGAGCAGTTCTTC.

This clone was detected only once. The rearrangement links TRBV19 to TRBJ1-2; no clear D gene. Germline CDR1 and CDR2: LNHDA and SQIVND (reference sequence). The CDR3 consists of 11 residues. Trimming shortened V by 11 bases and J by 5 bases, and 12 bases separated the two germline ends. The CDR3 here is CAVLGFYGYTF. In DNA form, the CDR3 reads TGTGCCGTCCTAGGGTTTTATGGCTACACCTTC.

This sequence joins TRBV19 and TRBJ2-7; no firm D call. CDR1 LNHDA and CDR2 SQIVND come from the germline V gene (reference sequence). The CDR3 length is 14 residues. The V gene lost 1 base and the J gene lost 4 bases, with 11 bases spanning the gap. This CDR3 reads CASSIGHDSYEQYF. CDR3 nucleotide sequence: TGTGCCAGTAGTATAGGCCATGATTCATACGAGCAGTACTTC.

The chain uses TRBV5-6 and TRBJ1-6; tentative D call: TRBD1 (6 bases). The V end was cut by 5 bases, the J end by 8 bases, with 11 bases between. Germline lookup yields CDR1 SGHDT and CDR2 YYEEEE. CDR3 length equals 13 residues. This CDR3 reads CASSYQGHSPLHF. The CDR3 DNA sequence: TGTGCCAGCAGTTACCAGGGGCATTCACCCCTCCACTTT.

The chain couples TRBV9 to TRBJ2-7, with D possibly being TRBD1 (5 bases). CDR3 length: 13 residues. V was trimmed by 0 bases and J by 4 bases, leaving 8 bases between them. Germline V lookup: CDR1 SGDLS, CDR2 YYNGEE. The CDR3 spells CASSVEAGYEQYF. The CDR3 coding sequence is TGTGCCAGCAGCGTAGAGGCAGGGTACGAGCAGTACTTC. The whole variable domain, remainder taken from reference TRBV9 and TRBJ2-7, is DSGVTQTPKHLITATGQRVTLRCSPRSGDLSVYWYQQSLDQGLQFLIQYYNGEERAKGNILERFSAQQFPDLHSELNLSSLELGDSALYFCASSVEAGYEQYFGPGTRLTVT.

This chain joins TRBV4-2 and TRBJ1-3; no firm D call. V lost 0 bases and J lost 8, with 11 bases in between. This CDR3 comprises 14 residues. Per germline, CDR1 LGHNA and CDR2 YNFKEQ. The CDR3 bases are TGTGCCAGCAGCCAAGATTGGGGTTGGTACACCATATATTTT. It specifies CASSQDWGWYTIYF.

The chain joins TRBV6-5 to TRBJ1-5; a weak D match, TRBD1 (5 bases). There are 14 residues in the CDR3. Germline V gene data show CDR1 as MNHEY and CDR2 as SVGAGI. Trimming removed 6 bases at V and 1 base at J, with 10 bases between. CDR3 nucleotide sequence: TGTGCCAGCAGGGGACTAGGAAGCAATCAGCCCCAGCATTTT. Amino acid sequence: CASRGLGSNQPQHF.

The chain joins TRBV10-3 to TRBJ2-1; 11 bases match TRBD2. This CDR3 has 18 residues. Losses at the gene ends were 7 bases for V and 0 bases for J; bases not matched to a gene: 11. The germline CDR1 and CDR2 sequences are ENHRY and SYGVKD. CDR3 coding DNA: TGTGCCATCACCCCGACTAGCGGGATTGTAAGCTCCTACAATGAGCAGTTCTTC. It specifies CAITPTSGIVSSYNEQFF.

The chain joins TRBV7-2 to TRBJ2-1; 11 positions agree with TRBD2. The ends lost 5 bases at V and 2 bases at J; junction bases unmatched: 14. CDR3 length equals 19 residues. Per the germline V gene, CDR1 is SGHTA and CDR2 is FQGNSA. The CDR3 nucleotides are TGTGCCAGCAGCCCTAGTCCCCTAGCGGGGGGCAATCCCTACAATGAGCAGTTCTTC. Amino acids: CASSPSPLAGGNPYNEQFF.

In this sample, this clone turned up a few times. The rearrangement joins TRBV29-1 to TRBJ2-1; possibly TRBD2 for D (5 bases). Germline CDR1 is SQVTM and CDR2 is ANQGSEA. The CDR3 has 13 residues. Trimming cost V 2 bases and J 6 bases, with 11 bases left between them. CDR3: CSVETVRGNEQFF. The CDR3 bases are TGCAGCGTTGAAACGGTACGGGGCAATGAGCAGTTCTTC.

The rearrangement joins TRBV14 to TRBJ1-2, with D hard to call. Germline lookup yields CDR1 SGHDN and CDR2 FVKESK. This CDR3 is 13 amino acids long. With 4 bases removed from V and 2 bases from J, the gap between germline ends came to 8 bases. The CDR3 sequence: CASSPVGNYGYTF. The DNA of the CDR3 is TGTGCCAGCAGCCCGGTAGGGAACTATGGCTACACCTTC.

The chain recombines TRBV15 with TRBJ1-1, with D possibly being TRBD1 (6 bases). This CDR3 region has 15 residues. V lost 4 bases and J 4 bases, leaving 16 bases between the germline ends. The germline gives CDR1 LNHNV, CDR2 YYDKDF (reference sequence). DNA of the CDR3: TGTGCCACCAGCATTGAGCAGGGGCTCGGCACTGAAGCTTTCTTT. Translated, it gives CATSIEQGLGTEAFF.

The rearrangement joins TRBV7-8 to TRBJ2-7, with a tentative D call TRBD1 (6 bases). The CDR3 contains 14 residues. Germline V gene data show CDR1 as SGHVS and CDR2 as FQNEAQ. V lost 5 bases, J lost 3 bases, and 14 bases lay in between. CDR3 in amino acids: CASSPFEGGYEQYF. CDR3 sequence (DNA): TGTGCCAGCAGCCCCTTCGAAGGGGGCTACGAGCAGTACTTC.

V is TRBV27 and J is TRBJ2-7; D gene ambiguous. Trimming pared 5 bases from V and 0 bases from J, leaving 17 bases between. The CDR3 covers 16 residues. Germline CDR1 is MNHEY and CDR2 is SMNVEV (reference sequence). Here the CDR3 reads CASSPSYSGSSYEQYF. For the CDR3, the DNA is TGTGCCAGCAGTCCTTCCTACTCCGGGTCCTCCTACGAGCAGTACTTC.

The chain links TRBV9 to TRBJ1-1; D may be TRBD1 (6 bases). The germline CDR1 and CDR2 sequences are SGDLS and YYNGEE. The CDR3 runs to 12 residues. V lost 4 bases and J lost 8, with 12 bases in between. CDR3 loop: CASSMVDSEAFF. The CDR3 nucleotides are TGTGCCAGCAGCATGGTGGACAGCGAAGCTTTCTTT.